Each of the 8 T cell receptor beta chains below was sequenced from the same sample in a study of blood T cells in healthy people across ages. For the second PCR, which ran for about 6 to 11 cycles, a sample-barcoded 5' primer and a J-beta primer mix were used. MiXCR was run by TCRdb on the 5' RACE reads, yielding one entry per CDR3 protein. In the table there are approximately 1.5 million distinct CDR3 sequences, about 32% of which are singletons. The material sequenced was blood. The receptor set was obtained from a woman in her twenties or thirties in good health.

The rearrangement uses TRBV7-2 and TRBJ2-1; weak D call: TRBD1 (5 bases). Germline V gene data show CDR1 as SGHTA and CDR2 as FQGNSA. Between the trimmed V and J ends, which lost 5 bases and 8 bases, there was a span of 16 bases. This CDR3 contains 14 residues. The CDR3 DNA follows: TGTGCCAGCAGCCCAGGGTCAGGAAAGGATGAGCAGTTCTTC. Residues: CASSPGSGKDEQFF.

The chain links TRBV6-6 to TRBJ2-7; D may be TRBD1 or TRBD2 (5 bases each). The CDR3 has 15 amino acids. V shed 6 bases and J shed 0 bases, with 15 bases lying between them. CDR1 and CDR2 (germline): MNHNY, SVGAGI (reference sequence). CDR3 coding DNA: TGTGCCAGCAGCTTGGGACCGCCTCCCTCCTACGAGCAGTACTTC. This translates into CASSLGPPPSYEQYF.

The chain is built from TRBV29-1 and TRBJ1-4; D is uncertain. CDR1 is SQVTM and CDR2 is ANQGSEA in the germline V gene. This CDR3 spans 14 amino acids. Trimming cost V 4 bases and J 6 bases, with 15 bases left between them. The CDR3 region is CSVGRPERHEKLFF. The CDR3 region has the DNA TGCAGCGTTGGCAGGCCCGAGAGGCATGAAAAACTGTTTTTT.

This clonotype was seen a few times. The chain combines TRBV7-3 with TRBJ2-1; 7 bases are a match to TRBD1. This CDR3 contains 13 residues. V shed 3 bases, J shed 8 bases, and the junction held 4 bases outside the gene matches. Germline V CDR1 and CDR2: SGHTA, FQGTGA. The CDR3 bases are TGTGCCAGCAGCTTGGACAGGCGGGATGAGCAGTTCTTC. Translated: CASSLDRRDEQFF.

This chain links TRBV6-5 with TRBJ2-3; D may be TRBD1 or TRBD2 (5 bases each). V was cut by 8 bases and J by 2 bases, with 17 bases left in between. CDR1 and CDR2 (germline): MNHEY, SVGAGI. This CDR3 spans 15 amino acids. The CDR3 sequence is CASATGRGATDTQYF. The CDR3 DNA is TGTGCCAGCGCCACCGGGCGAGGGGCCACAGATACGCAGTATTTT.

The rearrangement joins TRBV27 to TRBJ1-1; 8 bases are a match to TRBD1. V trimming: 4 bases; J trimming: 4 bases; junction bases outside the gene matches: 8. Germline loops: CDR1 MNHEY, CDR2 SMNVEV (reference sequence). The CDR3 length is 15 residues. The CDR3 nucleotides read TGTGCCAGCAGTTGGGACAGGTCCTTGAGCACTGAAGCTTTCTTT. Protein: CASSWDRSLSTEAFF.

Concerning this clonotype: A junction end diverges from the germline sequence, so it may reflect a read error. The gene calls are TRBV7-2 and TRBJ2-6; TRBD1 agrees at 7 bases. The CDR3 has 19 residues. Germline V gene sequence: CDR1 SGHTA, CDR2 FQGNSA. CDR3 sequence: CASSLSRQGQNSGANVPTF. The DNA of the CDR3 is TGTGCCAGCAGCTTATCTCGACAGGGCCAAAACTCTGGGGCCAACGTCCCGACTTTC.

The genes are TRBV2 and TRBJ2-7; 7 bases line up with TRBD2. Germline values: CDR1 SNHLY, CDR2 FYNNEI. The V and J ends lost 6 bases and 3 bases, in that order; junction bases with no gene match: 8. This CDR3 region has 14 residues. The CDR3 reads CASRKEGGRYEQYF. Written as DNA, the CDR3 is TGTGCCAGCAGGAAGGAGGGAGGGCGCTACGAGCAGTACTTC.